The following is a T cell receptor beta chain sequence with its context. Its antigen is as yet unknown. The sample comes from a study of T-cell memory formation after mild COVID-19. The study's findings and limits: The finding that pre-infection memory included some responding clones suggested that cross-reactive memory joined. Contracting CD4+ clones sat mainly in CM and EM; CD8+ in EMRA.

The 5'RACE method, run with constant-segment primers, produced TCR alpha and TCR beta cDNA libraries (carrying sample barcodes and UMIs). TCRdb called the 5' RACE reads again in MiXCR, with one record for every CDR3 protein. The table lists just over 300,000 distinct CDR3 sequences, around 19% of them singletons. The CDR3 totals 17 residues. V lost 3 bases, J lost 2 bases, and 3 bases stayed unmatched. Germline lookup yields CDR1 LNHNV and CDR2 YYDKDF (reference sequence). The rearrangement uses TRBV15 and TRBJ2-3; 15 positions match TRBD2. The clonotype comes from a man younger than 35 who had mild COVID-19 (a few samples of this study predate the infection). Cell type and time point are not known. The sample comprised PBMCs or a T cell subset sorted from them (not recorded which). The CDR3, as DNA: TGTGCCACCAGCAGTGGGACTAGCGGGGGGAACACAGATACGCAGTATTTT. Protein: CATSSGTSGGNTDTQYF.